This TCR beta chain was captured by sequencing in a study of cytomegalovirus exposure and HLA in healthy donors. PCR was performed using 60 Vbeta and 13 Jbeta primers. The data were produced by immunoSEQ multiplex PCR, yet TCRdb's version contains in-frame clones alone and is incomplete. This table holds about 92,000 clones, roughly 80% found once. This clone turned up a few times. The J segment lost 4 bases and the V segment lost 4 bases, leaving 7 bases of the junction unmatched. Germline values: CDR1 LNHDA, CDR2 SQIVND (reference sequence). This CDR3 contains 15 residues. Sequencing used PBMCs. The clonotype originates from a girl aged 2-10 years in good health and CMV-seropositive. This chain joins TRBV19 and TRBJ2-1; 7 positions match TRBD2. CDR3 amino acids: CASSRGTTAYNEQFF. The CDR3 DNA sequence: TGTGCCAGTAGTAGGGGGACTACCGCTTACAATGAGCAGTTCTTC.